Each of the 32 T cell receptor beta chains below was sequenced from the same sample in a study of response to subunit inactivated influenza vaccine. TCRdb independently ran MiXCR on the RT-PCR reads; one entry per CDR3 protein. The repertoire consists of more than 700,000 distinct CDR3 sequences, with around 21% occurring once and the leading ten covering roughly 10%. The starting material was PBMCs from blood, obtained 5 days after vaccination. The receptors were sampled from a man aged 50-60 years who received an inactivated influenza vaccine.

J is TRBJ1-3 and V is TRBV11-2; D remains ambiguous. The germline gives CDR1 SGHAT, CDR2 FQNNGV. V lost 2 bases to trimming and J lost 0 bases, with 5 bases between them. The CDR3 is 14 residues long. The CDR3 coding sequence is TGTGCCAGCAGCTTATGTCCCTCTGGAAACACCATATATTTT. Protein sequence: CASSLCPSGNTIYF. Together with reference TRBV11-2 and TRBJ1-3, the CDR3 gives the full variable domain: EAGVAQSPRYKIIEKRQSVAFWCNPISGHATLYWYQQILGQGPKLLIQFQNNGVVDDSQLPKDRFSAERLKGVDSTLKIQPAKLEDSAVYLCASSLCPSGNTIYFGEGSWLTVV.

This clonotype was found a few times. The V gene is TRBV27, the J gene TRBJ2-1; a weak D match, TRBD2 (5 bases). Germline V gene sequence: CDR1 MNHEY, CDR2 SMNVEV (reference sequence). V lost 0 bases to trimming and J lost 6 bases, with 6 bases between them. The CDR3 spans 13 residues. For the CDR3, the DNA is TGTGCCAGCAGTTTATCCGGGGTCAATGAGCAGTTCTTC. This codes for CASSLSGVNEQFF.

The chain is built from TRBV7-2 and TRBJ1-2; a possible D gene is TRBD1 (5 bases). Germline CDR1 is SGHTA and CDR2 is FQGNSA. V shed 2 bases and J shed 7 bases, with 17 bases lying between them. The CDR3 extends over 15 amino acids. Here the CDR3 DNA reads TGTGCCAGCAGCTTACGTCTAACAGAACAGGTTGGCTACACCTTC. Translated: CASSLRLTEQVGYTF. Complete variable domain (other parts from reference TRBV7-2 and TRBJ1-2): GAGVSQSPSNKVTEKGKDVELRCDPISGHTALYWYRQSLGQGLEFLIYFQGNSAPDKSGLPSDRFSAERTGGSVSTLTIQRTQQEDSAVYLCASSLRLTEQVGYTFGSGTRLTVV.

Only a few counts were recorded for this clonotype. The V gene is TRBV20-1, the J gene TRBJ2-5; TRBD2 agrees at 16 bases. Trimming cost V 4 bases and J 4 bases; bases outside gene matches: 6. The CDR3 has 16 residues. The V gene's germline CDR1 is DFQATT and CDR2 SNEGSKA (reference sequence). The CDR3 loop reads CSATGTSGRVGETQYF. DNA of the CDR3: TGCAGTGCTACCGGGACTAGCGGGAGGGTAGGAGAGACCCAGTACTTC.

The table lists this clonotype with a few counts. The chain links TRBV6-1 to TRBJ2-5; no clear D gene. Trimming removed 2 bases from V and 3 bases from J, with 7 bases in between. Looked up from germline, CDR1 is MNHNS and CDR2 is SASEGT. The CDR3 totals 13 residues. This CDR3 is CASSEREKETQYF. The CDR3 DNA reads TGTGCCAGCAGTGAAAGGGAAAAAGAGACCCAGTACTTC.

This clonotype was recorded a few times. The gene calls are TRBV7-9 and TRBJ2-1, with D hard to call. The CDR3 covers 15 residues. Trimming took 1 base from V and 5 from J, leaving 12 bases between them. Germline V lookup: CDR1 SEHNR, CDR2 FQNEAQ (reference sequence). CDR3 region: CASSLERLRNNEQFF. DNA for the CDR3: TGTGCCAGCAGCTTAGAGAGGTTGCGGAACAATGAGCAGTTCTTC.

The rearrangement links TRBV27 to TRBJ2-5; D unresolved. Germline loops: CDR1 MNHEY, CDR2 SMNVEV (reference sequence). The length of the CDR3 is 13 residues. Between the trimmed V and J ends, which lost 1 base and 2 bases, there was a span of 5 bases. In nucleotides, the CDR3 is TGTGCCAGCAGTTTATGGCGGCAAGAGACCCAGTACTTC. Protein sequence: CASSLWRQETQYF.

Turning to this clonotype: Germline and junction disagree at one end, which may indicate a read error. The CDR3: CAGGDGRDNKSPLHF. The DNA of the CDR3 is TGCGCCGGCGGGGATGGGAGGGACAATAAATCACCCCTCCACTTT. The chain links TRBV5-1 to TRBJ1-6; possibly TRBD1 for D (6 bases). Looked up from germline, CDR1 is SGHRS and CDR2 is YFSETQ. The CDR3 runs to 15 residues.

The V call is TRBV18, the J call TRBJ2-1; 7 nucleotides agree with TRBD2. The CDR3 spans 16 residues. V gave up 0 bases and J gave up 8 bases; unmatched junction bases: 10. Germline lookup yields CDR1 KGHSH and CDR2 LQKENI. As DNA, the CDR3 is TGTGCCAGCTCACCACCGGGGCTAGCGGATGTCGATGAGCAGTTCTTC. Its protein is CASSPPGLADVDEQFF.

In its sample, this clonotype was seen a few times. The chain joins TRBV28 to TRBJ2-1, with a weak D call TRBD2 (5 bases). Trimming pared 6 bases from V and 9 bases from J, leaving 18 bases between. Germline-derived CDR1 and CDR2 are MDHEN and SYDVKM. This CDR3 has 14 residues. In DNA, the CDR3 is TGTGCCAGCAGCTCCTATGGAGGACCCGGTGAGCAGTTCTTC. Protein product: CASSSYGGPGEQFF.

This clonotype was seen more than once but under ten times. The chain is built from TRBV2 and TRBJ2-1, with D tentatively TRBD1 (5 bases). The CDR3 runs to 14 residues. Germline V gives CDR1 SNHLY, CDR2 FYNNEI. Deletions cut 4 bases from V and 3 bases from J, with 10 bases between. CDR3 coding DNA: TGTGCCAGCAGTGGTCGCAGGGTCTACAATGAGCAGTTCTTC. Translated: CASSGRRVYNEQFF.

This chain links TRBV7-9 with TRBJ1-1, with 9 bases matching TRBD1. The junction had 5 bases not matched to a gene; V was cut back by 5 bases and J by 1 base. The CDR3 consists of 15 residues. Germline CDR1 is SEHNR and CDR2 is FQNEAQ (reference sequence). CDR3 protein: CASSVHRGQNTEAFF. In DNA form, the CDR3 reads TGTGCCAGCAGCGTCCACAGGGGGCAGAACACTGAAGCTTTCTTT.

This clonotype occurred a few times. The V and J genes are TRBV6-1 and TRBJ2-7, with D tentatively TRBD1 (6 bases). The CDR3 spans 15 residues. In germline, CDR1 is MNHNS, CDR2 SASEGT. Trimming removed 6 bases from V and 3 bases from J, with 18 bases in between. The CDR3 sequence: CASSHDSQGFYEQYF. CDR3 DNA sequence: TGTGCCAGCAGCCACGACTCACAGGGTTTCTACGAGCAGTACTTC.

This clonotype was detected only a few times. The chain has TRBV20-1 and TRBJ1-1; 7 nucleotides agree with TRBD1. Germline lookup yields CDR1 DFQATT and CDR2 SNEGSKA (reference sequence). There are 15 residues in the CDR3. Losses at the gene ends were 3 bases for V and 0 bases for J; bases not matched to a gene: 7. The CDR3 nucleotides are TGCAGTGCTAGTCCGACAGGGTTCATGAACACTGAAGCTTTCTTT. Its translation is CSASPTGFMNTEAFF.

The rearrangement joins TRBV6-5 to TRBJ1-3; D gene unclear. The V gene lost 3 bases and the J gene lost 0 bases, with 9 bases spanning the gap. CDR3 length: 15 amino acids. CDR1 is MNHEY, CDR2 SVGAGI, per germline. As DNA, the CDR3 is TGTGCCAGCAGTTATGTGGCTTACTCTGGAAACACCATATATTTT. Its translation is CASSYVAYSGNTIYF.

The V and J genes are TRBV12-3 or TRBV12-4 and TRBJ1-2; TRBD1 matches at 7 bases. After removal of 5 bases from V and 4 bases from J, the junction contained 13 bases not matched to a gene. This CDR3 region has 16 residues. CDR3 amino acids: CASSTGTALVTYGYTF. The CDR3 region has the DNA TGTGCCAGCAGTACGGGGACAGCCCTAGTAACCTATGGCTACACCTTC.

A few counts support this clonotype. The rearrangement joins TRBV6-1 to TRBJ1-5; D unclear. Trimming took 6 bases from V and 3 from J, leaving 9 bases between them. The CDR3 sequence is 13 residues long. Germline-derived CDR1 and CDR2 are MNHNS and SASEGT. The CDR3 nucleotides are TGTGCCAGCAGCCAAGGGATCAATCAGCCCCAGCATTTT. Its translation is CASSQGINQPQHF.

This clonotype appeared a few times. The V and J genes are TRBV6-1 and TRBJ2-6; tentative D call: TRBD2 (5 bases). With 4 bases removed from V and 0 bases from J, the gap between germline ends came to 7 bases. This CDR3 has 15 amino acids. The germline gives CDR1 MNHNS, CDR2 SASEGT. CDR3 DNA sequence: TGTGCCAGCAGTGCGGGAATCTCTGGGGCCAACGTCCTGACTTTC. Translation gives CASSAGISGANVLTF.

A few counts support this clonotype. V and J are TRBV20-1 and TRBJ2-7; D remains unclear. V gave up 1 base and J gave up 4 bases, with 11 bases separating them. Germline lookup yields CDR1 DFQATT and CDR2 SNEGSKA (reference sequence). The CDR3 has 13 amino acids. CDR3 residues: CSARGANQYEQYF. The DNA for the CDR3 is TGCAGTGCTAGAGGGGCCAACCAATACGAGCAGTACTTC.

The gene calls are TRBV29-1 and TRBJ2-7; D gene uncertain. The V end lost 0 bases, the J end lost 6 bases, and 15 bases lay between the germline ends. This CDR3 spans 14 amino acids. The germline V gene has CDR1 SQVTM and CDR2 ANQGSEA. The CDR3 region has the DNA TGCAGCGTTGAAGAAGGTCTCACCTCGGGCGAGCAGTACTTC. The encoded protein is CSVEEGLTSGEQYF.

This chain uses TRBV29-1 with TRBJ1-1; D unresolved. This CDR3 comprises 10 residues. The germline CDR1 and CDR2 sequences are SQVTM and ANQGSEA. Trimming cost V 5 bases and J 11 bases, with 12 bases left between them. CDR3 sequence (DNA): TGCAGCGTTCGCAAGGACCGGGCTTTCTTT. Translating it yields CSVRKDRAFF.

This clonotype was detected only a few times. This sequence joins TRBV6-6 and TRBJ1-1; D unresolved. The ends were cut back, 6 bases at V and 7 bases at J, with 12 bases in the middle. The CDR3 extends over 12 amino acids. The germline CDR1 and CDR2 sequences are MNHNY and SVGAGI (reference sequence). CDR3 protein: CASSDWGNEAFF. The CDR3 DNA sequence: TGTGCCAGCAGCGACTGGGGAAATGAAGCTTTCTTT.

This clonotype was seen at least ten times. This chain connects TRBV29-1 to TRBJ2-1; weak D call: TRBD2 (5 bases). Trimming shortened V by 2 bases and J by 3 bases, and 8 bases separated the two germline ends. The germline CDR1 and CDR2 sequences are SQVTM and ANQGSEA. The CDR3 consists of 13 residues. In DNA, the CDR3 is TGCAGCGTTGAATTTGACTACTACAATGAGCAGTTCTTC. Protein: CSVEFDYYNEQFF.

The chain is built from TRBV29-1 and TRBJ2-7, with D possibly being TRBD1 (7 bases). V shed 6 bases and J shed 2 bases, with 14 bases lying between them. Germline loops: CDR1 SQVTM, CDR2 ANQGSEA. The CDR3 contains 13 residues. The CDR3 nucleotides are TGCAGCGTAGTGGGACAGCGGGCCTACGAGCAGTACTTC. It encodes CSVVGQRAYEQYF.

The table lists this clonotype with a few counts. The chain employs TRBV5-6 and TRBJ2-3, with 13 positions matching TRBD2. Germline loops: CDR1 SGHDT, CDR2 YYEEEE. Trimming cost V 6 bases and J 3 bases; bases outside gene matches: 7. The CDR3 spans 16 residues. CDR3 sequence reads: CASTRTSGSGTDTQYF. As DNA, the CDR3 is TGTGCCAGCACCCGGACTAGCGGGAGTGGTACAGATACGCAGTATTTT.

This clonotype occurred a few times. The V call is TRBV9, the J call TRBJ2-1; no clear D. Germline CDR1 reads SGDLS; CDR2 reads YYNGEE. Trimming took off 2 bases at V and 5 bases at J, with 11 bases between the two ends. This CDR3 region has 14 residues. DNA of the CDR3: TGTGCCAGCAGCGTGACCGGGCTGGACAATGAGCAGTTCTTC. The encoded protein is CASSVTGLDNEQFF.

The rearrangement uses TRBV11-1 and TRBJ2-1, with a weak D call TRBD2 (6 bases). This CDR3 is built from 13 residues. The V end was cut by 3 bases, the J end by 5 bases, with 8 bases between. CDR1 and CDR2 (germline): SGHAT, FQDESV (reference sequence). The CDR3 region is CASSLDYDNEQFF. The CDR3 DNA sequence: TGTGCCAGCAGCTTGGACTATGACAATGAGCAGTTCTTC.

This clonotype turned up a few times. The CDR3 DNA follows: TGTGCCAGCAGCGTAGGGACAGGGTCTTTGGGCAAAAACATTCAGTACTTC. It is translated as CASSVGTGSLGKNIQYF. The chain has TRBV9 and TRBJ2-4; 8 nucleotides align to TRBD1. V gave up 0 bases and J gave up 3 bases; unmatched junction bases: 8. The germline V gene encodes CDR1 SGDLS and CDR2 YYNGEE. The CDR3 sequence is 17 residues long.

J is TRBJ2-4 and V is TRBV12-3 or TRBV12-4; no clear D. The CDR3 runs to 14 residues. Trimming stripped 1 base from V and 3 bases from J, with 7 bases between. The CDR3 is CASSLDLGKNIQYF. The CDR3 DNA reads TGTGCCAGCAGTTTAGATTTGGGCAAAAACATTCAGTACTTC.

This clonotype appeared a few times. CDR3: CASRPATASIGEQYF. CDR3 in DNA: TGTGCCAGCAGGCCGGCGACTGCCTCAATAGGCGAGCAGTACTTC. The rearrangement joins TRBV6-1 to TRBJ2-7; D is unclear. Germline V gene data show CDR1 as MNHNS and CDR2 as SASEGT. V was trimmed by 6 bases and J by 6 bases, leaving 21 bases between them. This CDR3 has 15 amino acids.

This clonotype was detected ten times or more. The J gene is TRBJ2-1, the V gene TRBV12-3 or TRBV12-4, with D perhaps matching TRBD1 (6 bases). The CDR3 length is 11 residues. The germline V and J ends were trimmed by 10 bases and 8 bases, with 12 bases remaining between them. The CDR3 sequence is CATGVGDEQFF. Written as DNA, the CDR3 is TGTGCCACAGGGGTTGGCGATGAGCAGTTCTTC.

The chain employs TRBV9 and TRBJ2-3, with D possibly matching TRBD1 (6 bases). The CDR3 runs 15 residues. Germline-derived CDR1 and CDR2 are SGDLS and YYNGEE. V dropped 4 bases and J dropped 1 base, with 13 bases sitting between them. The CDR3 sequence: CASSFQTGRTDTQYF. As DNA, the CDR3 is TGTGCCAGCAGCTTTCAGACAGGACGCACAGATACGCAGTATTTT.